Below are 15 T cell receptor beta chains sequenced from a single sample in a study of cytomegalovirus exposure and HLA in healthy donors. The PCR employed 60 Vbeta primers together with 13 Jbeta primers. Repertoires were generated with immunoSEQ multiplex PCR, while TCRdb's copy carries only in-frame clones and drops some. The sample yields some 130,000 clones, 65% to 90% seen once. Specimen: PBMCs. The receptors were gathered from a girl aged 2 to 10 in good health and CMV-seronegative.

This sequence joins TRBV4-3 and TRBJ2-3; 7 nucleotides line up with TRBD1. Trimming cost V 4 bases and J 3 bases; bases outside gene matches: 10. The CDR3 contains 16 residues. The germline gives CDR1 LGHNA, CDR2 YSLEER. CDR3 sequence (DNA): TGCGCCAGCAGCCGTGATGGGAGACAGGGAACAGATACGCAGTATTTT. Translation: CASSRDGRQGTDTQYF.

The chain is built from TRBV6-5 and TRBJ1-5; D ambiguous. Trimming shortened V by 6 bases and J by 0 bases, and 6 bases separated the two germline ends. Germline CDR1 is MNHEY and CDR2 is SVGAGI. The CDR3 loop spans 13 amino acids. The CDR3 sequence is CASRQNSNQPQHF. Written as DNA, the CDR3 is TGTGCCAGCAGACAAAATAGCAATCAGCCCCAGCATTTT.

This clone was counted a single time. The chain joins TRBV7-6 to TRBJ2-7, with D maybe TRBD2 (5 bases). Germline CDR1 and CDR2: SGHVS and FNYEAQ. There are 13 residues in the CDR3. V lost 5 bases, J lost 3 bases, and 11 bases lay in between. As DNA, the CDR3 is TGTGCCAGCAGCGCAGGACTTAACTACGAGCAGTACTTC. Translation: CASSAGLNYEQYF.

The rearrangement joins TRBV30 to TRBJ1-1; 7 bases map to TRBD1. The CDR3 is made up of 11 amino acids. The germline V gene encodes CDR1 GTSNPN and CDR2 SVGIG (reference sequence). In DNA, the CDR3 is TGTGCTGGACAGGTGAACACTGAAGCTTTCTTT. It yields the protein CAGQVNTEAFF.

The rearrangement joins TRBV11-3 to TRBJ2-7; D uncertain. Trimming took off 2 bases at V and 0 bases at J, with 11 bases between the two ends. Per the germline V gene, CDR1 is SGHNT and CDR2 is YENEEA. CDR3 size: 15 residues. CDR3 DNA sequence: TGTGCCAGCAGCTTACTAACCGTCTTCTCCTACGAGCAGTACTTC. Translated, it gives CASSLLTVFSYEQYF. The complete variable domain, with remaining parts taken from reference TRBV11-3 and TRBJ2-7, reads EAGVVQSPRYKIIEKKQPVAFWCNPISGHNTLYWYLQNLGQGPELLIRYENEEAVDDSQLPKDRFSAERLKGVDSTLKIQPAELGDSAVYLCASSLLTVFSYEQYFGPGTRLTVT.

CDR3 region: CASSELAGGQEKLFF. The CDR3 DNA sequence: TGTGCCAGCAGTGAACTGGCAGGGGGCCAGGAAAAACTGTTTTTT. The gene calls are TRBV2 and TRBJ1-4, with 8 bases identical to TRBD1. Unmatched junction bases numbered 7, after V lost 2 bases and J lost 8 bases. CDR1 and CDR2 from the germline V gene are SNHLY and FYNNEI. This CDR3 spans 15 amino acids.

The chain combines TRBV10-3 with TRBJ2-1; TRBD2 might be the D (6 bases). CDR1 is ENHRY and CDR2 is SYGVKD in the germline V gene. Trimming took off 8 bases at V and 10 bases at J, with 12 bases between the two ends. CDR3 length: 11 residues. The DNA of the CDR3 is TGTGCCATCTCCCGGGACTTCGAGCAGTTCTTC. This encodes CAISRDFEQFF.

The chain recombines TRBV7-9 with TRBJ2-1; 7 nucleotides agree with TRBD2. Germline CDR1 reads SEHNR; CDR2 reads FQNEAQ (reference sequence). The J segment lost 2 bases and the V segment lost 2 bases, leaving 6 bases of the junction unmatched. The CDR3 totals 16 residues. CDR3: CASSLIGGRAYNEQFF. The CDR3 DNA reads TGTGCCAGCAGCTTAATAGGTGGGAGGGCCTACAATGAGCAGTTCTTC.

The chain links TRBV4-1 to TRBJ2-1, with D maybe TRBD2 (5 bases). Germline loops: CDR1 MGHRA, CDR2 YSYEKL. Trimming pared 1 base from V and 10 bases from J, leaving 14 bases between. The CDR3 length is 14 residues. CDR3 amino acids: CASSQAPWESEQFF. Written as DNA, the CDR3 is TGCGCCAGCAGCCAAGCTCCTTGGGAGTCAGAGCAGTTCTTC.

This chain connects TRBV2 to TRBJ1-5, with D unresolved. Trimming stripped 7 bases from V and 4 bases from J, with 11 bases between. This CDR3 spans 13 amino acids. Germline V gene data show CDR1 as SNHLY and CDR2 as FYNNEI. The CDR3 sequence: CASTDLINQPQHF. In nucleotides, the CDR3 is TGTGCCAGCACCGATCTAATTAATCAGCCCCAGCATTTT.

The chain recombines TRBV4-1 with TRBJ2-5, with 9 bases lining up with TRBD2. With 4 bases clipped from V and 4 bases from J, the junction kept 10 bases outside the gene matches. The CDR3 length is 16 residues. The germline gives CDR1 MGHRA, CDR2 YSYEKL. The CDR3 spells CASSRLAGGPGETQYF. The CDR3 nucleotides read TGCGCCAGCAGCCGACTCGCGGGAGGGCCGGGAGAGACCCAGTACTTC.

The V and J genes are TRBV7-8 and TRBJ2-3; the D is unclear. CDR3 length: 14 residues. Germline CDR1 SGHVS, CDR2 FQNEAQ. Deletions cut 5 bases from V and 0 bases from J, with 9 bases between. The CDR3 DNA is TGTGCCAGCAGCACGAGGCTGAGCACAGATACGCAGTATTTT. It translates to CASSTRLSTDTQYF.

The J gene is TRBJ2-7, the V gene TRBV18; D is perhaps TRBD1 (5 bases). Deletions cut 6 bases from V and 2 bases from J, with 11 bases between. Germline CDR1 and CDR2: KGHSH and LQKENI. CDR3 length: 13 residues. The CDR3 coding sequence is TGTGCCAGCTCCCTCGACAGAACCTACGAGCAGTACTTC. It yields the protein CASSLDRTYEQYF. The entire variable domain, with the rest obtained from reference TRBV18 and TRBJ2-7, is as follows: NAGVMQNPRHLVRRRGQEARLRCSPMKGHSHVYWYRQLPEEGLKFMVYLQKENIIDESGMPKERFSAEFPKEGPSILRIQQVVRGDSAAYFCASSLDRTYEQYFGPGTRLTVT.

This rearrangement joins TRBV7-3 to TRBJ2-3, with D possibly being TRBD2 (6 bases). The V end lost 2 bases, the J end lost 4 bases, and 10 bases lay between the germline ends. The CDR3 is made up of 14 amino acids. The V gene's germline CDR1 is SGHTA and CDR2 FQGTGA. The CDR3 protein is CASSLGREADTQYF. As DNA, the CDR3 is TGTGCCAGCAGCTTAGGAAGGGAGGCAGATACGCAGTATTTT. The full variable domain, rest sourced from reference TRBV7-3 and TRBJ2-3, is GAGVSQTPSNKVTEKGKYVELRCDPISGHTALYWYRQSLGQGPEFLIYFQGTGAADDSGLPNDRFFAVRPEGSVSTLKIQRTERGDSAVYLCASSLGREADTQYFGPGTRLTVL.

The genes are TRBV2 and TRBJ2-5, with TRBD2 identical over 8 bases. CDR1 is SNHLY and CDR2 is FYNNEI in the germline V gene. CDR3 length: 13 amino acids. With 8 bases clipped from V and 2 bases from J, the junction kept 4 bases outside the gene matches. Written as DNA, the CDR3 is TGTGCCAGCCGCCGGGGGGGTCAAGAGACCCAGTACTTC. The encoded protein is CASRRGGQETQYF.